This TCR beta chain was obtained from a study of shared clonotypes between healthy human individuals. Findings and caveats of the study: Non-shared clonotypes showed lower generation probabilities than clonotypes common to all four donors. Clonotype sharing across a few donors was observed for about 5.5% of naive CD4 clonotypes.

The CDR3 has 11 residues. Trimming removed 7 bases from V and 8 bases from J, with 11 bases in between. Per germline, CDR1 MNHNS and CDR2 SASEGT. To note about this clone: Its cognate antigen is unknown.

TCRdb's copy holds only in-frame clones and misses some; the assay was immunoSEQ multiplex PCR. The table has 600,000 to 750,000 clones, about three quarters seen once. The receptor was derived from a woman in her 30s in good health. The chain employs TRBV6-1 and TRBJ1-1; D ambiguous. Sequencing was carried out using memory CD4+ T cells sorted from blood. Regarding subset: CD45RA-negative fraction. CDR3 bases: TGTGCCAGCACAAATTTGGGGGAAGCTTTCTTT. Translated: CASTNLGEAFF.